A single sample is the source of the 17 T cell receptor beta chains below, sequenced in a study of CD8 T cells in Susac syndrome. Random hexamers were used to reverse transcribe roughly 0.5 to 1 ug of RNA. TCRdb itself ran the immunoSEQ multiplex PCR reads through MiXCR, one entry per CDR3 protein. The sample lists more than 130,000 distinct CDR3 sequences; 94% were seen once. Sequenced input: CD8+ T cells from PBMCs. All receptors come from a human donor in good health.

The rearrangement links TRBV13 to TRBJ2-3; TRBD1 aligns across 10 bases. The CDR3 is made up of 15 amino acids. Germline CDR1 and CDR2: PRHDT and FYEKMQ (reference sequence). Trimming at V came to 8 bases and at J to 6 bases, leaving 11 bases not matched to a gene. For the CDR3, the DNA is TGTGCCAGCGGAAACCGGGACAGGGGTGGGGATACGCAGTATTTT. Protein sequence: CASGNRDRGGDTQYF.

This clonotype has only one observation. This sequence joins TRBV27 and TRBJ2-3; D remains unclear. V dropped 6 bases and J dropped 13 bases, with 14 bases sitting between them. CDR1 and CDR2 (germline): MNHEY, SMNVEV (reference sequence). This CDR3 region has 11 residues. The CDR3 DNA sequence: TGTGCCAGCAGACTCGGCCCCTGGGAGTATTTT. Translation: CASRLGPWEYF.

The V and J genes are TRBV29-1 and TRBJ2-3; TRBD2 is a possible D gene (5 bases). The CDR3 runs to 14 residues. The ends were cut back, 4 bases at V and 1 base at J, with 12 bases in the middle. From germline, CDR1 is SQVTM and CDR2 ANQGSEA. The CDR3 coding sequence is TGCAGCGTTGTTGGGCAGGAGGGCACAGATACGCAGTATTTT. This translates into CSVVGQEGTDTQYF.

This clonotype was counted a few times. CDR3 DNA: TGTGCCAGCAGTTTTCCGGGGACAGATACGCAGTATTTT. It yields the protein CASSFPGTDTQYF. The chain has TRBV12-3 or TRBV12-4 and TRBJ2-3, with D maybe TRBD2 (5 bases). The CDR3 consists of 13 residues. V was shortened by 3 bases and J by 3 bases, with 7 bases between the two germline ends.

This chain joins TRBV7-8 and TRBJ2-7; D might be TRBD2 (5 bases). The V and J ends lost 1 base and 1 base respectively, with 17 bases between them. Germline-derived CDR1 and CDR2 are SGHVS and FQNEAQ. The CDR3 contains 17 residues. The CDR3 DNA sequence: TGTGCCAGCAGCTTAGTTAAGTTGGGCAGACTATCCTACGAGCAGTACTTC. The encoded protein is CASSLVKLGRLSYEQYF.

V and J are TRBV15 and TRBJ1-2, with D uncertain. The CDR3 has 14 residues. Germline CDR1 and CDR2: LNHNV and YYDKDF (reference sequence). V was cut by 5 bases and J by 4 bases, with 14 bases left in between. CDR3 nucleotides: TGTGCCACCAGCCCACGATCGGCTGGCTATGGCTACACCTTC. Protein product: CATSPRSAGYGYTF.

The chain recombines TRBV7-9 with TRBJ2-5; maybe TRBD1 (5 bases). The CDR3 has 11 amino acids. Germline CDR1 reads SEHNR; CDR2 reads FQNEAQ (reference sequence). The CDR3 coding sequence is TGTGCAGGGGTCCCCCGGGAGACCCAGTACTTC. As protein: CAGVPRETQYF. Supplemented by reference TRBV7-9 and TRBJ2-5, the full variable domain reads DTGVSQNPRHKITKRGQNVTFRCDPISEHNRLYWYRQTLGQGPEFLTYFQNEAQLEKSRLLSDRFSAERPKGSFSTLEIQRTEQGDSAMYLCAGVPRETQYFGPGTRLLVL.

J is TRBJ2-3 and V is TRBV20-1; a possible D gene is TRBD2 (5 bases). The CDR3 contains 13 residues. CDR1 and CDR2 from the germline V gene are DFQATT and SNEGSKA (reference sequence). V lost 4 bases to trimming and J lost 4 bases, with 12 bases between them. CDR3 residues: CSAIDPSSDTQYF. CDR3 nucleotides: TGCAGTGCTATCGACCCTAGCTCAGATACGCAGTATTTT.

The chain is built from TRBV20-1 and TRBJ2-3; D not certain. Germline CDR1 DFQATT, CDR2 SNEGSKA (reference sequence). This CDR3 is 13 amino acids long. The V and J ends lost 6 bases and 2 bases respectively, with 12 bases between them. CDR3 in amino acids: CSAPGPPTDTQYF. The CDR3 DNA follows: TGCAGTGCCCCCGGACCCCCCACAGATACGCAGTATTTT.

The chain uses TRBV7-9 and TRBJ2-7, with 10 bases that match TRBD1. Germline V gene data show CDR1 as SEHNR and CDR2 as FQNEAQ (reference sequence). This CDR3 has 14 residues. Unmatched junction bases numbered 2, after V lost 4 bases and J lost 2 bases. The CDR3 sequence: CASSWDRGPYEQYF. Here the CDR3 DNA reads TGTGCCAGCAGCTGGGACAGGGGCCCCTACGAGCAGTACTTC.

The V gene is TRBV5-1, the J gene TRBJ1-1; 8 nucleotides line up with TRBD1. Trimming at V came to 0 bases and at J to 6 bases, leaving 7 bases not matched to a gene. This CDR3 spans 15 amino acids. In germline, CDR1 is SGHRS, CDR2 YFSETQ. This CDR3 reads CASSLESGGRPEAFF. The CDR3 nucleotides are TGCGCCAGCAGCTTGGAATCAGGGGGCCGGCCTGAAGCTTTCTTT.

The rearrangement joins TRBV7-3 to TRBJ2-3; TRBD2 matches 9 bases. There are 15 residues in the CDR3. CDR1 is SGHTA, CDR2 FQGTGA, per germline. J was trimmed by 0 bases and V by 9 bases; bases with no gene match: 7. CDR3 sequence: CASAPSGMSTDTQYF. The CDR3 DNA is TGTGCCAGTGCCCCTAGCGGGATGAGCACAGATACGCAGTATTTT.

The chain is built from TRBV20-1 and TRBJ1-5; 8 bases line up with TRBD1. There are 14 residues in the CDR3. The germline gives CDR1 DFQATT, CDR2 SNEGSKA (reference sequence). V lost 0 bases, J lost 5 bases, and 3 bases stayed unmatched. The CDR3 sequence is CSARDDRGDQPQHF. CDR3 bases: TGCAGTGCTAGAGATGACAGGGGAGATCAGCCCCAGCATTTT.

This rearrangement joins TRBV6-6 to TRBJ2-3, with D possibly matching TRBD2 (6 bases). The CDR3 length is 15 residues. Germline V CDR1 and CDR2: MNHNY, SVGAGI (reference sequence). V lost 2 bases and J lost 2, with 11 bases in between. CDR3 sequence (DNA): TGTGCCAGCAGTTACACGGGGGAACCCACAGATACGCAGTATTTT. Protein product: CASSYTGEPTDTQYF.

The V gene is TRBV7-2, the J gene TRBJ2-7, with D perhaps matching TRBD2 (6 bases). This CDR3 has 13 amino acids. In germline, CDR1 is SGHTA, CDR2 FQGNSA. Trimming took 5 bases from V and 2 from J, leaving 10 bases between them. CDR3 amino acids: CASSQSGPYEQYF. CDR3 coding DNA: TGTGCCAGCAGCCAGAGCGGGCCCTACGAGCAGTACTTC.

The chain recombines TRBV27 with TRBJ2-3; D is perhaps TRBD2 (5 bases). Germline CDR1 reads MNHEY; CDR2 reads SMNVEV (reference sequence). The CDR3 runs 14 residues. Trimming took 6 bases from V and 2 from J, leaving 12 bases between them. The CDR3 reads CASSLGLHTDTQYF. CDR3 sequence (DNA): TGTGCCAGCAGCCTTGGACTGCACACAGATACGCAGTATTTT.

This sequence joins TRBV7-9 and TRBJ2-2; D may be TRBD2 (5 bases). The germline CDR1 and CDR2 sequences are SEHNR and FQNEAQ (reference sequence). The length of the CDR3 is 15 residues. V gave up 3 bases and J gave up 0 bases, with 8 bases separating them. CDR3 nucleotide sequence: TGTGCCAGCAGCTTTGTCGGGACGAACACCGGGGAGCTGTTTTTT. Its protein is CASSFVGTNTGELFF.